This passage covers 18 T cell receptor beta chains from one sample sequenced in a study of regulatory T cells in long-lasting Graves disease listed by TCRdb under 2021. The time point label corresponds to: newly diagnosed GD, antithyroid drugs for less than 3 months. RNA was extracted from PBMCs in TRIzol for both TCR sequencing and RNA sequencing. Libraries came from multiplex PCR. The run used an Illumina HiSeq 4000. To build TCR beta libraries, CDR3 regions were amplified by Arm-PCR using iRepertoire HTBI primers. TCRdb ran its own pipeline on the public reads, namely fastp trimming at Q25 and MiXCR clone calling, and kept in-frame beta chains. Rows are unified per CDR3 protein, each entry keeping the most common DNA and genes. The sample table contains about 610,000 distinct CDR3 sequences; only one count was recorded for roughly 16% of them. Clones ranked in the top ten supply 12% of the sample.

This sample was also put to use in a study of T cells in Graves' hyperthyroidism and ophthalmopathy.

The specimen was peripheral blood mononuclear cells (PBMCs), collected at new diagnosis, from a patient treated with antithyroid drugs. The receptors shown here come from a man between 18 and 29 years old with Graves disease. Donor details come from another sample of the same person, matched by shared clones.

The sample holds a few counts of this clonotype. CDR3 DNA: TGTGCCAGCAGCGTAGGGGCCGGGACAGGGGTTGGCTACGAGCAGTACTTC. This codes for CASSVGAGTGVGYEQYF. The chain combines TRBV9 with TRBJ2-7; 10 bases match TRBD1. V trimming: 0 bases; J trimming: 3 bases; junction bases outside the gene matches: 9. Germline-derived CDR1 and CDR2 are SGDLS and YYNGEE. This CDR3 comprises 17 residues.

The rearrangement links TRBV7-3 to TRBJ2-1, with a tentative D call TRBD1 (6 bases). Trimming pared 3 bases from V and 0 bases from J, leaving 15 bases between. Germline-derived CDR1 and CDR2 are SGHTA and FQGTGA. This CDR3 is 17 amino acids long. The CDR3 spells CASSFYSPGHSYNEQFF. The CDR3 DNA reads TGTGCCAGCAGCTTTTATTCTCCGGGACACTCCTACAATGAGCAGTTCTTC.

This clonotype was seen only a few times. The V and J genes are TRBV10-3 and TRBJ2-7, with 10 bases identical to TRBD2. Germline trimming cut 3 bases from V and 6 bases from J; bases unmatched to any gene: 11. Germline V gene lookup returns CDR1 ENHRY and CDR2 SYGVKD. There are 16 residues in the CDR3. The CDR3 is CAISDAGLAGVSEQYF. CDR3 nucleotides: TGTGCCATCAGTGATGCTGGGCTAGCGGGAGTATCCGAGCAGTACTTC.

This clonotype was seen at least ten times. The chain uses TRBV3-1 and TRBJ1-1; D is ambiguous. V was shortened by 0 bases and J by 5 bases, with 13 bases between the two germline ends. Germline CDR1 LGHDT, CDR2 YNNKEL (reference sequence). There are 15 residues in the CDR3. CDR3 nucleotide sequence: TGTGCCAGCAGCCAAGAGGCAGCAGTCTCGACTGAAGCTTTCTTT. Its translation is CASSQEAAVSTEAFF.

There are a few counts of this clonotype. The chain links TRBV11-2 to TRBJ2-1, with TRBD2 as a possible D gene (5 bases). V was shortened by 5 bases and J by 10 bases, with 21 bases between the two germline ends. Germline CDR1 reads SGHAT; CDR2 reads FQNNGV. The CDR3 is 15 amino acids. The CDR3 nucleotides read TGTGCCAGCAGCGTAGTCCCGGGATCTGGGTTCGAGCAGTTCTTC. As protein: CASSVVPGSGFEQFF.

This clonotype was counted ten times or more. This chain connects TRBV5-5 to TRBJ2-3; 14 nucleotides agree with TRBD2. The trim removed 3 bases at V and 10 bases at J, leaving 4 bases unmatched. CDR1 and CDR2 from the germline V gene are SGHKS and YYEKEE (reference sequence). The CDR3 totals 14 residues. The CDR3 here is CASSSGTSGSSQYF. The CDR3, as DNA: TGTGCCAGCAGCTCTGGGACTAGCGGGAGTTCGCAGTATTTT.

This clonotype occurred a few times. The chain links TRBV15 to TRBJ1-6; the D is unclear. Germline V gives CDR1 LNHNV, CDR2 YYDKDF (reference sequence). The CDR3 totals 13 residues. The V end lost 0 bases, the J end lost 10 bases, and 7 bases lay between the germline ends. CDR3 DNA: TGTGCCACCAGCAGAGATCTAATCTCACCCCTCCACTTT. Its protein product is CATSRDLISPLHF.

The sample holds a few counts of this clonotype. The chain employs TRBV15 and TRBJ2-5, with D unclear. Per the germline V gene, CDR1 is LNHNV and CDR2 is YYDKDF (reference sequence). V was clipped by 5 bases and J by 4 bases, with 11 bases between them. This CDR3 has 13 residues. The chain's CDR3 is CATSGLRSETQYF. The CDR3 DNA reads TGTGCCACCAGCGGGCTACGGTCAGAGACCCAGTACTTC.

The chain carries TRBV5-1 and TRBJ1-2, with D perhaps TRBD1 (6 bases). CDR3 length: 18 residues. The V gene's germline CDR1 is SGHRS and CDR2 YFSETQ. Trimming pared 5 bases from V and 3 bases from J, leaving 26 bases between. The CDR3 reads CASRPGVLSKMGDYGYTF. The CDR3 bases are TGCGCCAGCAGACCAGGGGTTTTAAGCAAAATGGGGGACTATGGCTACACCTTC.

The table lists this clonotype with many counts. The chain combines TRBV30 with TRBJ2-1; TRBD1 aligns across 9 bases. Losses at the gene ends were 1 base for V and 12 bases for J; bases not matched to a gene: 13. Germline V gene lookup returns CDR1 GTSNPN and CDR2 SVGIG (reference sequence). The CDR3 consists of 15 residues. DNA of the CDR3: TGTGCCTGGAGTGCCGGGACAGGGATTACAATGATGCAGTTCTTC. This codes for CAWSAGTGITMMQFF.

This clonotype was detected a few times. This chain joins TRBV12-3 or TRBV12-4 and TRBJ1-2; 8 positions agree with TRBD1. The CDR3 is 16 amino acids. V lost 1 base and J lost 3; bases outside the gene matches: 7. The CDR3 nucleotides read TGTGCCAGCAGTTTAGGGTACAGGGGGGGCGACTATGGCTACACCTTC. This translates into CASSLGYRGGDYGYTF.

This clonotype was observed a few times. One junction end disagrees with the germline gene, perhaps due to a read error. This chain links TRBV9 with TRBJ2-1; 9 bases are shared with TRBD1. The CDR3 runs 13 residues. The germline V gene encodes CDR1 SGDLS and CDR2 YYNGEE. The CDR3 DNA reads TGTGCCAGCAGCGGACCGGGACAGGGTCTTCTGATCTTC. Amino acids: CASSGPGQGLLIF.

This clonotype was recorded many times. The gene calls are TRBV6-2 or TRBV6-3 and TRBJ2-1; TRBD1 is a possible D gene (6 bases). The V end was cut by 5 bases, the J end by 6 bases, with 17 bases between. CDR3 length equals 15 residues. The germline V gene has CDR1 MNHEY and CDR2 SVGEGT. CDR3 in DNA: TGTGCCAGCAGTGCCAGGACAGCCTCGAGCAATGAGCAGTTCTTC. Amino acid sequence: CASSARTASSNEQFF.

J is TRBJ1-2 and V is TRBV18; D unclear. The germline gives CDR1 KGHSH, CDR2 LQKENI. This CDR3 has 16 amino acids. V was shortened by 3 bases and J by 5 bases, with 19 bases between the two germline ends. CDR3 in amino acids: CASSPRTSAKSYGYTF. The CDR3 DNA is TGTGCCAGCTCACCCCGAACATCCGCAAAAAGTTATGGCTACACCTTC.

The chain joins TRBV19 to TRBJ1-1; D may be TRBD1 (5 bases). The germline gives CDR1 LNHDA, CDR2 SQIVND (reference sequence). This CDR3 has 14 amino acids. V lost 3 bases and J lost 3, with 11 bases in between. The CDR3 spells CASSMRGGYTEAFF. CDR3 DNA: TGTGCCAGTAGTATGAGGGGAGGGTACACTGAAGCTTTCTTT.

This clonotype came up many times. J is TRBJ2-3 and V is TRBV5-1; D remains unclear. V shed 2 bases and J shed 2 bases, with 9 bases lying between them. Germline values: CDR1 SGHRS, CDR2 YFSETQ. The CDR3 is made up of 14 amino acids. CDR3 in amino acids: CASSFRQNTDTQYF. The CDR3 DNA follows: TGCGCCAGCAGCTTTAGACAAAACACAGATACGCAGTATTTT. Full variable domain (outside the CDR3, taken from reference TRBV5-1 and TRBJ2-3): KAGVTQTPRYLIKTRGQQVTLSCSPISGHRSVSWYQQTPGQGLQFLFEYFSETQRNKGNFPGRFSGRQFSNSRSEMNVSTLELGDSALYLCASSFRQNTDTQYFGPGTRLTVL.

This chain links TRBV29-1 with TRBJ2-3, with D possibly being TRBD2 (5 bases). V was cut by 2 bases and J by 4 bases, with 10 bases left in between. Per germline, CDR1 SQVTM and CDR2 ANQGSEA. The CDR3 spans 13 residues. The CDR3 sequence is CSVEKGDSDTQYF. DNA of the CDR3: TGCAGCGTTGAAAAGGGAGACTCAGATACGCAGTATTTT.

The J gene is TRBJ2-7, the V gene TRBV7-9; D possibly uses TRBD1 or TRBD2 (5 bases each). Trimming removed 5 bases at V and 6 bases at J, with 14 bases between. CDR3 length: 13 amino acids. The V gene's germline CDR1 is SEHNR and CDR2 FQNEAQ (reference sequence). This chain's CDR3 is CASSVFGTSEQYF. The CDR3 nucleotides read TGTGCCAGCAGCGTATTCGGGACCTCCGAGCAGTACTTC.